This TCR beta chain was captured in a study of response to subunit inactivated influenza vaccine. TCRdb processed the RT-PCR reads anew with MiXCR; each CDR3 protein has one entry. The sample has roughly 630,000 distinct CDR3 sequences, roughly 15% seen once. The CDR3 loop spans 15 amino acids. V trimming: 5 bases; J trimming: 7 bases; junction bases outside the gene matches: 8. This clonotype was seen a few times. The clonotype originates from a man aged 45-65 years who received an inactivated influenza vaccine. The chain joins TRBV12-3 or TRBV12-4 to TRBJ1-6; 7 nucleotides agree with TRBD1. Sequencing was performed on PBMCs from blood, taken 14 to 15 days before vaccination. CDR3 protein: CASSPQGGRNSPLHF. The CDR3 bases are TGTGCCAGCAGTCCCCAGGGGGGTAGGAATTCACCCCTCCACTTT.